These 31 T cell receptor beta chains came from one sample sequenced in a study of Ad26.COV2.S vaccination and SARS-CoV-2 variants. This sample's treatment: 19 received Ad26.COV2.S at low or high dose, single or two shots; several received placebo; per-sample allocation not given. Specimen acquisition occurred on day 63 following the initial vaccine or placebo injection. The data were produced by immunoSEQ multiplex PCR, yet TCRdb's version contains in-frame clones alone and is incomplete. The repertoire holds 300,000 to 350,000 clones, with about 86% as singletons. The input for sequencing was peripheral blood, taken in a trial of Ad26.COV2.S vaccine versus placebo. These receptors all come from a person between 18 and 60 years old who received the Ad26.COV2.S COVID-19 vaccine or a placebo.

This clone came up once. CDR3 sequence reads: CASSPVISSAHYGYTF. The CDR3 DNA reads TGCGCCAGCAGCCCGGTCATCTCTTCCGCTCACTATGGCTACACCTTC. This sequence joins TRBV4-3 and TRBJ1-2; D not resolved. V was clipped by 4 bases and J by 3 bases, with 18 bases between them. Per the germline V gene, CDR1 is LGHNA and CDR2 is YSLEER. CDR3 length: 16 amino acids.

This rearrangement joins TRBV2 to TRBJ1-5; no reliable D call. Trimming shortened V by 4 bases and J by 1 base, and 14 bases separated the two germline ends. From germline, CDR1 is SNHLY and CDR2 FYNNEI. There are 16 residues in the CDR3. DNA for the CDR3: TGTGCCAGCAGTGCTATGACCCCCGGGAGCAATCAGCCCCAGCATTTT. Its translation is CASSAMTPGSNQPQHF.

The CDR3 DNA is TGTGCCAGCAGTTTAAGACAGTCTGGGGCCAACGTCCTGACTTTC. It translates to CASSLRQSGANVLTF. The V gene is TRBV6-2 or TRBV6-3, the J gene TRBJ2-6, with D possibly being TRBD1 (5 bases). From germline, CDR1 is MNHEY and CDR2 SVGEGT. The V end lost 4 bases, the J end lost 1 base, and 8 bases lay between the germline ends. The CDR3 totals 15 residues.

This chain joins TRBV5-1 and TRBJ1-2; 7 nucleotides align to TRBD1. In germline, CDR1 is SGHRS, CDR2 YFSETQ. The CDR3 loop spans 13 amino acids. V dropped 4 bases and J dropped 5; count of bases not matched to a gene: 5. CDR3 coding DNA: TGCGCCAGCAGCGAAGGGGGCGCGTATGGCTACACCTTC. Protein product: CASSEGGAYGYTF.

The rearrangement uses TRBV14 and TRBJ2-7; D may be TRBD1 (5 bases). The germline gives CDR1 SGHDN, CDR2 FVKESK. V lost 5 bases and J lost 2, with 13 bases in between. This CDR3 has 14 residues. DNA for the CDR3: TGTGCCAGCAGCTTTTGGACATCTCCCTACGAGCAGTACTTC. It encodes CASSFWTSPYEQYF.

The chain joins TRBV7-8 to TRBJ1-1; D gene uncertain. Germline values: CDR1 SGHVS, CDR2 FQNEAQ. The CDR3 has 14 residues. Trimming shortened V by 5 bases and J by 0 bases, and 10 bases separated the two germline ends. This CDR3 reads CASSPARVNTEAFF. DNA of the CDR3: TGTGCCAGCAGCCCCGCTCGGGTGAACACTGAAGCTTTCTTT.

In the case of this clone: Other DNA sequences in this specimen translate into the identical CDR3. This sequence joins TRBV28 and TRBJ1-2, with TRBD1 as a possible D gene (5 bases). The CDR3 runs 12 residues. Trimming took 3 bases from V and 4 from J, leaving 6 bases between them. The germline gives CDR1 MDHEN, CDR2 SYDVKM. CDR3: CASSFGGYGYTF. CDR3 in DNA: TGTGCCAGCAGTTTTGGGGGCTATGGCTACACCTTC.

V gene TRBV11-3 combines with J gene TRBJ2-1, with 10 bases lining up with TRBD2. V lost 5 bases, J lost 8 bases, and 6 bases stayed unmatched. The CDR3 is 14 residues long. Germline V gene data show CDR1 as SGHNT and CDR2 as YENEEA. The CDR3 sequence is CASSTGTSVDEQFF. CDR3 nucleotides: TGTGCCAGCAGCACGGGGACTAGCGTTGATGAGCAGTTCTTC.

The rearrangement links TRBV24-1 to TRBJ1-5; 7 positions agree with TRBD1. Trimming took 0 bases from V and 0 from J; bases not matched to a gene: 10. Germline-derived CDR1 and CDR2 are KGHDR and SFDVKD. This CDR3 has 19 amino acids. CDR3 protein: CATSDLGTTGRGSNQPQHF. CDR3 DNA sequence: TGTGCCACCAGTGATTTGGGAACGACAGGGAGGGGTAGCAATCAGCCCCAGCATTTT.

This chain uses TRBV18 with TRBJ2-5, with D maybe TRBD2 (5 bases). V lost 2 bases and J 4 bases, leaving 11 bases between the germline ends. CDR1 is KGHSH, CDR2 LQKENI, per germline. The CDR3 spans 14 residues. CDR3 residues: CASSPGRGIETQYF. The CDR3 DNA sequence: TGTGCCAGCTCACCAGGCCGAGGGATAGAGACCCAGTACTTC.

The J gene is TRBJ1-2, the V gene TRBV19; a weak D match, TRBD1 (5 bases). V shed 6 bases and J shed 5 bases, with 28 bases lying between them. Germline CDR1 is LNHDA and CDR2 is SQIVND (reference sequence). The CDR3 totals 18 residues. In DNA, the CDR3 is TGTGCCAGTAGAAGGGACGGCGCCGGTTTCAGGTCAGGTTATGGCTACACCTTC. Translating it yields CASRRDGAGFRSGYGYTF.

This rearrangement joins TRBV27 to TRBJ1-2; weak D call: TRBD1 (5 bases). The germline V and J ends were trimmed by 6 bases and 4 bases, with 12 bases remaining between them. CDR1 is MNHEY, CDR2 SMNVEV, per germline (reference sequence). This CDR3 region has 13 residues. Here the CDR3 reads CASSRTRAYGYTF. For the CDR3, the DNA is TGTGCCAGCAGCCGGACAAGGGCCTATGGCTACACCTTC.

V usage is TRBV28 and J usage is TRBJ1-5, with a weak D call TRBD1 (5 bases). Germline values: CDR1 MDHEN, CDR2 SYDVKM. The CDR3 contains 12 residues. Deletions cut 7 bases from V and 3 bases from J, with 7 bases between. CDR3 sequence reads: CASTGPNQPQHF. Here the CDR3 DNA reads TGTGCCAGCACGGGACCCAATCAGCCCCAGCATTTT.

V and J are TRBV27 and TRBJ1-5, with no clear D. The CDR3 covers 15 residues. Germline V CDR1 and CDR2: MNHEY, SMNVEV (reference sequence). V was clipped by 5 bases and J by 1 base, with 12 bases between them. Written as DNA, the CDR3 is TGTGCCAGCAGTAGAATCCGGGGAAGCAATCAGCCCCAGCATTTT. Residues: CASSRIRGSNQPQHF.

V is TRBV28 and J is TRBJ1-5; D gene unclear. This CDR3 spans 15 amino acids. Germline V gene data show CDR1 as MDHEN and CDR2 as SYDVKM. Trimming removed 2 bases from V and 8 bases from J, with 16 bases in between. The CDR3 is CASSLVSRVSEPQHF. Here the CDR3 DNA reads TGTGCCAGCAGTTTAGTTTCCAGAGTCTCCGAGCCCCAGCATTTT.

The V call is TRBV19, the J call TRBJ2-5; TRBD2 aligns across 9 bases. CDR1 LNHDA and CDR2 SQIVND come from the germline V gene (reference sequence). V lost 9 bases and J lost 5; bases outside the gene matches: 13. CDR3 length: 15 residues. CDR3 DNA sequence: TGTGCCAGCCCGATTGGGCGGGAGGGCAGGGAGACCCAGTACTTC. As protein: CASPIGREGRETQYF.

The genes are TRBV9 and TRBJ2-3, with D maybe TRBD2 (5 bases). With 3 bases removed from V and 6 bases from J, the gap between germline ends came to 20 bases. The CDR3 runs to 16 residues. Germline V lookup: CDR1 SGDLS, CDR2 YYNGEE. CDR3 in amino acids: CASSERGLTPQDTQYF. The CDR3 nucleotides read TGTGCCAGCAGCGAGAGAGGGTTGACTCCTCAGGATACGCAGTATTTT.

The chain joins TRBV4-3 to TRBJ1-1; no clear D. Trimming shortened V by 4 bases and J by 4 bases, and 10 bases separated the two germline ends. Germline V gene data show CDR1 as LGHNA and CDR2 as YSLEER. The CDR3 is made up of 13 amino acids. CDR3 in DNA: TGCGCCAGCAGCCTAGGGTGGAGCACTGAAGCTTTCTTT. Encoded protein: CASSLGWSTEAFF.

This clone was detected only once. The chain uses TRBV5-8 and TRBJ2-2; D ambiguous. This CDR3 contains 15 residues. V dropped 0 bases and J dropped 5 bases, with 11 bases sitting between them. Germline lookup yields CDR1 SGHTS and CDR2 YDEGEE. The CDR3 bases are TGTGCCAGCAGCTTGGATCCCTCGGAGACCGGGGAGCTGTTTTTT. Residues: CASSLDPSETGELFF.

V gene TRBV19 combines with J gene TRBJ1-5; possible D gene TRBD1, 6 bases. Germline V lookup: CDR1 LNHDA, CDR2 SQIVND (reference sequence). The CDR3 runs to 14 residues. Trimming left V 7 bases short and J 7 bases short, with 17 bases between. The CDR3 DNA follows: TGTGCCAGTACCAATGCTGGGGGCAGGCAGCCCCAGCATTTT. The encoded protein is CASTNAGGRQPQHF.

This clone was counted once. The DNA for the CDR3 is TGTGCCAGCAGCGTAGACAAGTCCTACGAGCAGTACTTC. This gives the protein CASSVDKSYEQYF. The chain couples TRBV25-1 to TRBJ2-7; no clear D. Germline values: CDR1 MGHDK, CDR2 SYGVNS. Trimming removed 6 bases at V and 1 base at J, with 10 bases between. This CDR3 is built from 13 residues.

This chain uses TRBV21-1 with TRBJ2-1; the DNA was not used to check the table's D call, TRBD1. TRBV21-1 is described as a pseudogene. This CDR3 is 14 amino acids long. The CDR3 sequence: CASFQQGRDNEQFF. The CDR3 region has the DNA TGTGCCAGCTTTCAACAGGGAAGGGACAATGAGCAGTTCTTC.

The chain uses TRBV11-2 and TRBJ2-5; 13 positions agree with TRBD2. The CDR3 is made up of 17 amino acids. V shed 5 bases, J shed 3 bases, and the junction held 9 bases outside the gene matches. Per the germline V gene, CDR1 is SGHAT and CDR2 is FQNNGV. This CDR3 reads CASSPGLAGVSKETQYF. In nucleotides, the CDR3 is TGTGCCAGCAGCCCCGGACTAGCGGGGGTAAGCAAAGAGACCCAGTACTTC.

In its sample, this clone was seen once. This chain links TRBV20-1 with TRBJ1-1; TRBD1 might be the D (5 bases). This CDR3 is built from 14 residues. The germline CDR1 and CDR2 sequences are DFQATT and SNEGSKA (reference sequence). Trimming cost V 3 bases and J 4 bases, with 15 bases left between them. CDR3 DNA sequence: TGCAGTGCTAGTGAGGGCGGCGGGGCCACTGAAGCTTTCTTT. Translation: CSASEGGGATEAFF.

This chain joins TRBV7-3 and TRBJ1-1, with unresolved D. Germline V gives CDR1 SGHTA, CDR2 FQGTGA. The V gene lost 5 bases and the J gene lost 1 base, with 8 bases spanning the gap. This CDR3 spans 13 amino acids. The CDR3 sequence is CASSQAENTEAFF. CDR3 nucleotide sequence: TGTGCCAGCAGCCAGGCGGAGAACACTGAAGCTTTCTTT.

The gene calls are TRBV25-1 and TRBJ2-7, with D possibly being TRBD2 (6 bases). The V end lost 1 base, the J end lost 7 bases, and 11 bases lay between the germline ends. The germline gives CDR1 MGHDK, CDR2 SYGVNS. The CDR3 loop spans 13 amino acids. The CDR3 sequence is CASSESGVYEQYF. DNA for the CDR3: TGTGCCAGCAGTGAATCGGGAGTCTATGAGCAGTACTTC.

The table lists this clone with a few counts. This chain uses TRBV7-2 with TRBJ1-5, with 7 bases aligning to TRBD1. Germline values: CDR1 SGHTA, CDR2 FQGNSA. V dropped 4 bases and J dropped 0; count of bases not matched to a gene: 3. The CDR3 runs to 15 residues. CDR3 nucleotide sequence: TGTGCCAGCAGCTCGACAGGGTATAGCAATCAGCCCCAGCATTTT. This encodes CASSSTGYSNQPQHF.

The CDR3 loop is CAWSVRGGLAGGLTYNEQFF. DNA for the CDR3: TGTGCCTGGAGTGTACGGGGGGGACTAGCGGGAGGATTAACCTACAATGAGCAGTTCTTC. The chain has TRBV30 and TRBJ2-1; 15 bases agree with TRBD2. The CDR3 runs to 20 residues. The germline V gene has CDR1 GTSNPN and CDR2 SVGIG (reference sequence). The V segment lost 0 bases and the J segment 2 bases; nucleotides outside the gene matches: 11.

The chain uses TRBV6-5 and TRBJ1-1; possible D gene TRBD1, 6 bases. Between the trimmed V and J ends, which lost 6 bases and 3 bases, there was a span of 11 bases. The CDR3 covers 13 residues. Germline lookup yields CDR1 MNHEY and CDR2 SVGAGI. CDR3 region: CASSSDRDTEAFF. The CDR3 DNA reads TGTGCCAGCAGCTCGGACAGAGACACTGAAGCTTTCTTT.

The CDR3 DNA reads TGTGCCAGTAGTACAGGACTAGCGGGAGCAGATACGCAGTATTTT. Translated: CASSTGLAGADTQYF. The chain carries TRBV19 and TRBJ2-3; 13 positions agree with TRBD2. Germline V gives CDR1 LNHDA, CDR2 SQIVND (reference sequence). This CDR3 has 15 amino acids. V was pared by 4 bases and J by 4 bases, with 2 bases of the junction left unmatched.

The chain's CDR3 is CASSYSTPKGNTIYF. The CDR3 region has the DNA TGTGCCAGCAGTTACTCGACACCTAAAGGAAACACCATATATTTT. The chain uses TRBV6-5 and TRBJ1-3; no reliable D call. CDR3 length: 15 residues. Per germline, CDR1 MNHEY and CDR2 SVGAGI. Deletions cut 0 bases from V and 4 bases from J, with 10 bases between.